The source of this TCR beta chain is a study of cytomegalovirus exposure and HLA in healthy donors. Findings of the study overall: Common viral pathogens (according to a later analysis) appeared linked to several of the most significant clusters. In a later analysis, an Asian-associated ancestry cluster reportedly showed fewer N-insertions than the roughly 730-donor mean. It was likely that a cluster of highly shared sequence variants was a sequencing artifact. Immune exposure data for these donors was limited to CMV serostatus.

The study ran its PCR with 60 Vbeta and 13 Jbeta primers. The data were produced by immunoSEQ multiplex PCR, yet TCRdb's version contains in-frame clones alone and is incomplete. The repertoire has more than 85,000 clones, around three quarters of them found once; the top ten carry around 4%. Points on this clone: What it binds is not known.

The specimen sequenced was PBMCs. This TCR came from a female donor in good health and CMV-seropositive.

In DNA form, the CDR3 reads TGTGCCTGGAGTGCGAGGGAGCAGTACTTC. Residues: CAWSAREQYF. V gene TRBV30 combines with J gene TRBJ2-7; D unresolved. The length of the CDR3 is 10 residues. Trimming removed 1 base at V and 7 bases at J, with 5 bases between. Germline V gene lookup returns CDR1 GTSNPN and CDR2 SVGIG (reference sequence).